The sample holds one count of the clone carrying this T cell receptor (beta chain). These data originate in a study of control samples from healthy donors and cancer patients. V trimming: 6 bases; J trimming: 12 bases; junction bases outside the gene matches: 7. There are 11 residues in the CDR3. Germline CDR1 DFQATT, CDR2 SNEGSKA (reference sequence). The protocol was immunoSEQ multiplex PCR, while the TCRdb copy is restricted to in-frame clones and leaves out a portion. The profile shows 140,000 or so clones, approximately 91% of them singletons. The chain has TRBV20-1 and TRBJ2-1, with TRBD2 matching over 8 bases. This clonotype was obtained from a man aged 25 to 40 in good health. The sequenced sample was blood. CDR3: CSAGTRAMQFF. CDR3 nucleotide sequence: TGCAGTGCAGGGACTAGGGCAATGCAGTTCTTC.